The present T cell receptor beta chain was sequenced within a study of OX40 agonist ivuxolimab in advanced cancers. On the study more broadly: Aged about 20 to 85 with a mean of roughly 65 years, they were about 83% male. Three patients got partial responses; one had hepatocellular carcinoma and two had cutaneous melanoma.

Study results and caveats: Relative to CD4+ cells, CD8+ T cells on average had more expanded clones.

The table lists this clone with a count of one. Its antigen is still unknown. The CDR3 consists of 14 residues. V shed 2 bases and J shed 6 bases, with 14 bases lying between them. CDR1 and CDR2 from the germline V gene are SGHAT and FQNNGV. Assay: immunoSEQ multiplex PCR; the TCRdb copy retains only in-frame clones and omits some. Of approximately 49,000 clones in the sample, about 88% were seen once. This clonotype was sampled from an adult with an advanced solid tumor such as melanoma, head and neck, liver or kidney cancer. The sample in question was CD4+ or CD8+ T cells sorted from blood, obtained in a trial of the OX40 agonist ivuxolimab. The chain recombines TRBV11-2 with TRBJ2-7; tentative D call: TRBD1 (5 bases). CDR3 in amino acids: CASSLRVGVSEQYF. CDR3 nucleotides: TGTGCCAGCAGCTTAAGGGTAGGGGTGAGCGAGCAGTACTTC.